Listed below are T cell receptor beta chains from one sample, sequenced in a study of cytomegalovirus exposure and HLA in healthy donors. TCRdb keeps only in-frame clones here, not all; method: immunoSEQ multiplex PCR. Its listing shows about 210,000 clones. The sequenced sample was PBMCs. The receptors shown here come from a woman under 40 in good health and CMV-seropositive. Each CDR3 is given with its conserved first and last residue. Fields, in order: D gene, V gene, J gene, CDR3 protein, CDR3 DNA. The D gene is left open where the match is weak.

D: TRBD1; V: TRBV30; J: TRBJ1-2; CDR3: CAWRGTGELYGYTF; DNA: TGTGCCTGGAGGGGGACAGGGGAACTCTATGGCTACACCTTC
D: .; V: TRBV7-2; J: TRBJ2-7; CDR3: CASSPSREQYF; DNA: TGTGCCAGCAGCCCCTCGAGAGAGCAGTACTTC
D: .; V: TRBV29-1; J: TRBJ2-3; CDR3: CSVAAATLTDTQYF; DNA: TGCAGCGTTGCTGCGGCTACCCTCACAGATACGCAGTATTTT
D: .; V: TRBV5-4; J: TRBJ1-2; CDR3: CASSLYGPGANYGYTF; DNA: TGTGCCAGCAGCTTGTACGGACCGGGAGCTAACTATGGCTACACCTTC
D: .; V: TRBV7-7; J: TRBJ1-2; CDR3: CATLRGTTLNYGYTF; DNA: TGTGCCACCCTAAGGGGGACTACCTTAAACTATGGCTACACCTTC
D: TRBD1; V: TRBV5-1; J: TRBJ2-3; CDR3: CASSRDRSPPDTQYF; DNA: TGCGCCAGCAGCCGGGACAGGAGCCCTCCAGATACGCAGTATTTT
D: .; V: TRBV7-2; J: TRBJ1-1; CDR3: CASSFSQGTNTEAFF; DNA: TGTGCCAGCAGCTTTTCTCAGGGGACGAACACTGAAGCTTTCTTT
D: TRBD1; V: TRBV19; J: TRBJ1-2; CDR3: CASSHTPGQGYGYTF; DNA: TGTGCCAGTAGTCATACGCCGGGACAGGGTTATGGCTACACCTTC
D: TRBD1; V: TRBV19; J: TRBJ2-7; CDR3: CASSRDSSYEQYF; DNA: TGTGCCAGTAGTCGGGACAGCTCCTACGAGCAGTACTTC
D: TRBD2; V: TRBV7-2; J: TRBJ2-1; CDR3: CASSLGTSGRVNEQFF; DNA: TGTGCCAGCAGCTTGGGGACTAGCGGGAGGGTTAATGAGCAGTTCTTC
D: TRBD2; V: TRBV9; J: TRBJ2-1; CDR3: CASSVLTSGGYNEQFF; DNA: TGTGCCAGCAGCGTCTTGACTAGCGGGGGATACAATGAGCAGTTCTTC
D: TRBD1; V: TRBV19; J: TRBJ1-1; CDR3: CASSTDRVGDTEAFF; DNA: TGTGCCAGTAGTACCGACAGGGTGGGGGACACTGAAGCTTTCTTT
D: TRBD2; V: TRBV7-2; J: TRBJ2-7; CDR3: CASSPSGGSIYEQYF; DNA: TGTGCCAGCAGCCCGAGCGGGGGCAGCATCTACGAGCAGTACTTC
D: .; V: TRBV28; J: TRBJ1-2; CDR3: CASSLFLGQRNYGYTF; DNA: TGTGCCAGCAGTTTATTCTTAGGACAGAGGAACTATGGCTACACCTTC
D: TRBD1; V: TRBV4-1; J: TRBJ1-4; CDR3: CASSPGQGVGEKLFF; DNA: TGCGCCAGCAGCCCTGGACAGGGGGTAGGTGAAAAACTGTTTTTT
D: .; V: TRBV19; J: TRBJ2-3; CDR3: CASRLSPGTDTQYF; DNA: TGTGCCAGCCGGCTTTCCCCAGGGACAGATACGCAGTATTTT
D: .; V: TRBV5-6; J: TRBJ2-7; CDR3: CASSLEGQGIFRYEQYF; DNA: TGTGCCAGCAGCTTGGAGGGTCAGGGAATTTTCCGTTACGAGCAGTACTTC
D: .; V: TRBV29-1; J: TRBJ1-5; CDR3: CSVVGDSNQPQHF; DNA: TGCAGCGTTGTAGGGGATAGCAATCAGCCCCAGCATTTT
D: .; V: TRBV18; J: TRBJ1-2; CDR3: CASSQPSRLNYGYTF; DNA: TGTGCCAGCTCACAACCGTCGCGACTGAACTATGGCTACACCTTC
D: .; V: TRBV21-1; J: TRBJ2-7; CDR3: CASSKWRAGPSYEQYF; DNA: TGTGCCAGCAGCAAATGGCGGGCAGGACCCTCCTACGAGCAGTACTTC
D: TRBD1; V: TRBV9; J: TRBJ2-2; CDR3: CASSGAGGNTGELFF; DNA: TGTGCCAGCAGCGGGGCAGGGGGTAACACCGGGGAGCTGTTTTTT
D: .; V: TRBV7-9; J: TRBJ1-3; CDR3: CASSLFALSSGNTIYF; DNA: TGTGCCAGCAGCTTATTCGCCTTGAGCTCTGGAAACACCATATATTTT
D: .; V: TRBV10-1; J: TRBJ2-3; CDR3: CASSAGVTDTQYF; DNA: TGCGCCAGCAGTGCGGGGGTCACAGATACGCAGTATTTT
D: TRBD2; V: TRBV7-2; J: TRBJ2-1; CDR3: CASSRSSGDSYNEQFF; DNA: TGTGCCAGCAGCCGATCTAGCGGGGACTCCTACAATGAGCAGTTCTTC
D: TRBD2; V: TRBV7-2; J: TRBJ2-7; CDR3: CASSLARTSGSINEQYF; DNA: TGTGCCAGCAGCTTAGCGCGGACTAGCGGGAGTATAAACGAGCAGTACTTC
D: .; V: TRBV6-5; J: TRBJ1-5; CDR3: CASSRTSVNQPQHF; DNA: TGTGCCAGCAGTCGCACAAGCGTCAATCAGCCCCAGCATTTT
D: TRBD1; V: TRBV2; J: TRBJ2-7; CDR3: CASSGGTGYEQYF; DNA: TGTGCCAGCAGTGGCGGGACAGGTTACGAGCAGTACTTC
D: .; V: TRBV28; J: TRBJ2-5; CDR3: CASSGETQYF; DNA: TGTGCCAGCTCAGGGGAGACCCAGTACTTC
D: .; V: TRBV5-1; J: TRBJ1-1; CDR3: CASSLGTGYVSTEAFF; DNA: TGCGCCAGCAGCTTGGGAACAGGGTACGTGAGCACTGAAGCTTTCTTT
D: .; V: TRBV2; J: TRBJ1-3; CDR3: CASSGERGNTIYF; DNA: TGTGCCAGCAGCGGTGAGCGCGGAAACACCATATATTTT
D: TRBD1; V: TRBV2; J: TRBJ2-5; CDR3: CASSEGQGRETQYF; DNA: TGTGCCAGCAGTGAAGGACAGGGTAGAGAGACCCAGTACTTC
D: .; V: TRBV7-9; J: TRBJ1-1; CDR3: CASSAGPEAFF; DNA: TGTGCCAGCAGCGCGGGCCCTGAAGCTTTCTTT
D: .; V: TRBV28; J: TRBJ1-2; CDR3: CASVETGPANYGYTF; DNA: TGTGCCAGCGTGGAAACAGGCCCAGCTAACTATGGCTACACCTTC
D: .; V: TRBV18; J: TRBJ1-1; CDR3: CASSREVNTEAFF; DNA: TGTGCCAGCTCCCGGGAAGTGAACACTGAAGCTTTCTTT
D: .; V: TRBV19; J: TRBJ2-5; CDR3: CATRGSRAWTQYF; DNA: TGTGCCACCCGGGGGAGCCGTGCGTGGACCCAGTACTTC
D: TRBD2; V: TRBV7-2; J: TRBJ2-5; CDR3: CASSLAKAGGWETQYF; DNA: TGTGCCAGCAGCTTAGCGAAGGCGGGAGGTTGGGAGACCCAGTACTTC
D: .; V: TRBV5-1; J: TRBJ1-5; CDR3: CASSENPNQPQHF; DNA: TGCGCCAGCAGCGAGAATCCGAATCAGCCCCAGCATTTT
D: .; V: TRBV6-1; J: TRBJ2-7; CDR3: CASSEAPGSFYEQYF; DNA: TGTGCCAGCAGTGAAGCGCCTGGCAGTTTCTACGAGCAGTACTTC
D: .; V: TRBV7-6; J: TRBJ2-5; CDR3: CASSLEAGYQETQYF; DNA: TGTGCCAGCAGCTTAGAAGCAGGTTATCAAGAGACCCAGTACTTC
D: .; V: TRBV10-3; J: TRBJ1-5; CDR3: CAISAGDSNQPQHF; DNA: TGTGCCATCAGTGCCGGAGATAGCAATCAGCCCCAGCATTTT
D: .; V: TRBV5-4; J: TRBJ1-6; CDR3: CASSLSAGANNSPLHF; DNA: TGTGCCAGCAGCTTGTCGGCAGGGGCAAATAATTCACCCCTCCACTTT
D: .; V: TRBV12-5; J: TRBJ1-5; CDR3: CASGFGAQPQHF; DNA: TGTGCTAGTGGTTTTGGGGCTCAGCCCCAGCATTTT
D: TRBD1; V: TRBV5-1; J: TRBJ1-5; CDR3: CASRPGQGTDSNQPQHF; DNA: TGCGCCAGCAGACCGGGACAGGGAACCGATAGCAATCAGCCCCAGCATTTT
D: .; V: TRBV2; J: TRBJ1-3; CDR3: CASSPSVFSGNTIYF; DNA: TGTGCCAGCAGTCCTAGTGTATTCTCTGGAAACACCATATATTTT
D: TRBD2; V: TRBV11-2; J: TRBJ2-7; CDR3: CASSPWTSGAYEQYF; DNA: TGTGCCAGCAGCCCCTGGACTAGCGGGGCCTACGAGCAGTACTTC
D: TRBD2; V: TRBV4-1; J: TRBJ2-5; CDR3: CASSQEGGQNPWETQYF; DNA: TGCGCCAGCAGCCAAGAGGGAGGGCAGAATCCATGGGAGACCCAGTACTTC
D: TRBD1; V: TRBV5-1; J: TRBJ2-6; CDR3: CASSSAAMTGLYSGANVLTF; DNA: TGCGCCAGCAGCTCGGCGGCTATGACAGGGTTATACTCTGGGGCCAACGTCCTGACTTTC
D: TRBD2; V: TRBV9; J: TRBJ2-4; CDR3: CASSVEGGNGKNIQYF; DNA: TGTGCCAGCAGCGTAGAGGGAGGGAACGGCAAAAACATTCAGTACTTC
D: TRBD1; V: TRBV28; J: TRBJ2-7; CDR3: CASVGTGDEQYF; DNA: TGTGCCAGCGTGGGGACAGGAGACGAGCAGTACTTC
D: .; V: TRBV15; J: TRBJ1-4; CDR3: CATSRDILRGSGEKLFF; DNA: TGTGCCACCAGCAGAGACATCCTTCGTGGCAGTGGTGAAAAACTGTTTTTT
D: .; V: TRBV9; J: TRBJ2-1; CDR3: CASSLPGVEQFF; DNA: TGTGCCAGCAGCCTCCCAGGGGTTGAGCAGTTCTTC
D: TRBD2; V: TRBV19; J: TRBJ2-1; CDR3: CASSTLIGGGLSRFF; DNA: TGTGCCAGTAGTACGCTTATAGGCGGGGGACTATCGCGGTTCTTC
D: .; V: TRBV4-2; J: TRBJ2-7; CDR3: CASSQDFGSSYEQYF; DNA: TGTGCCAGCAGCCAAGATTTTGGGAGCTCCTACGAGCAGTACTTC
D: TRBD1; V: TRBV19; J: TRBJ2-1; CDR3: CASRQQGASYNEQFF; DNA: TGTGCCAGTAGGCAACAGGGGGCTTCTTACAATGAGCAGTTCTTC